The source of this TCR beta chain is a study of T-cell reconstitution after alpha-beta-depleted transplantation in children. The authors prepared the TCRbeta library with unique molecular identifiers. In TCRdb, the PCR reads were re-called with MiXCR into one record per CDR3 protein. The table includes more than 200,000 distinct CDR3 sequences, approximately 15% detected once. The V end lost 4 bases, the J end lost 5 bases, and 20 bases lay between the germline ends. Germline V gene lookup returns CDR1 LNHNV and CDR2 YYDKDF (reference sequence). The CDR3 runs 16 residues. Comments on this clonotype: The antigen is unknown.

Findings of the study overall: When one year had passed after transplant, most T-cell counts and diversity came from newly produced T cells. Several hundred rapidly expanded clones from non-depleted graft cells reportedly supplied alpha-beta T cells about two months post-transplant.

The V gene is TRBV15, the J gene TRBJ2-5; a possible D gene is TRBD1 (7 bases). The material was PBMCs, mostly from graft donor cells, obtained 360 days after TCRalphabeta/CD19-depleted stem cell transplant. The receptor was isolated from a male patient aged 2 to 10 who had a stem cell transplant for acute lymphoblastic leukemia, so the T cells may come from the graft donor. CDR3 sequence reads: CATSTGGGHPRETQYF. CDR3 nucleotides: TGTGCCACCAGCACAGGGGGAGGACACCCGAGGGAGACCCAGTACTTC.